This TCR beta chain was sequenced for a study of T cell responses to AZD1222 COVID-19 vaccine. Findings and limits, study-wide: Spike-specific TCR breadth rose after two AZD1222 doses, and depth rose as well.

A remark on this clone: The antigen is undetermined.

The repertoire was sequenced with immunoSEQ multiplex PCR; TCRdb's copy has only in-frame clones and lacks some. The table lists about 140,000 clones, 93% of them singletons. The CDR3 consists of 14 residues. The ends were cut back, 0 bases at V and 6 bases at J, with 11 bases in the middle. The germline CDR1 and CDR2 sequences are LGHNT and FRNRAP. The sequencing here drew on peripheral blood, taken on day 0 of AZD1222 vaccination. This rearrangement joins TRBV12-5 to TRBJ1-1; no reliable D call. The receptor was derived from an adult in good health. This chain's CDR3 is CASGLVLGDAEAFF. For the CDR3, the DNA is TGTGCTAGTGGTTTGGTACTAGGTGACGCTGAAGCTTTCTTT.